One T cell receptor (beta chain) is described in this entry. The source of the sample is a study of shared clonotypes between healthy human individuals. Data came from immunoSEQ multiplex PCR; TCRdb stores just in-frame clones and leaves some out. The sample holds millions of clones, 90% to 95% seen once. CDR3 length equals 16 residues. In germline, CDR1 is SGHVS, CDR2 FQNEAQ. V gave up 4 bases and J gave up 3 bases, with 16 bases separating them. The sequenced sample consisted of naive CD4+ T cells from PBMCs. Documented subset: CD45RA+ positively selected. The source is a young man in good health. Some clones in this sample may be carry-over from other donors' samples. The chain combines TRBV7-8 with TRBJ1-3; D may be TRBD1 (5 bases). CDR3 residues: CASSSPGGGVGNTIYF. For the CDR3, the DNA is TGTGCCAGCAGCTCTCCCGGGGGAGGGGTTGGAAACACCATATATTTT.